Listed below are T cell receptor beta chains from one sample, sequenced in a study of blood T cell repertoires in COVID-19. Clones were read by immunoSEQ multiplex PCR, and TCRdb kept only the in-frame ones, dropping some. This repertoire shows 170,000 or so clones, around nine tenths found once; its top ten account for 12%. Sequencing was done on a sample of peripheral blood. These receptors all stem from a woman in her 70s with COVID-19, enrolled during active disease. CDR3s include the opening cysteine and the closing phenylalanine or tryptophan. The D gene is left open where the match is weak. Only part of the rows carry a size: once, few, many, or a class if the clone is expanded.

TGCGCCAGCACCAAAGATACTAGCGGGGGGCGAGGGACCCAGTACTTC	CASTKDTSGGRGTQYF	TRBD2	TRBV5-1	TRBJ2-5	NA
TGCAGTGCGGTAGGGGGAGAGGGCTACACCTTC	CSAVGGEGYTF	NA	TRBV20-1	TRBJ1-2	NA
TGTGCCAGCAGTTTCCAGATGAACACTGAAGCTTTCTTT	CASSFQMNTEAFF	NA	TRBV28	TRBJ1-1	NA
TGTGCCAGCAGTGAAGCAGGGGGCAACTATGGCTACACCTTC	CASSEAGGNYGYTF	TRBD1	TRBV6-1	TRBJ1-2	few
TGTGCCAGCGAGGGGGGGATTAACTATGGCTACACCTTC	CASEGGINYGYTF	NA	TRBV6-6	TRBJ1-2	NA
TGTGCCTGGAGTGCGGAGGGTAAAAACATTCAGTACTTC	CAWSAEGKNIQYF	NA	TRBV30	TRBJ2-4	NA
TGTGCCAGCAGCCAAGCCCATCACAGGGGGAATGGCTACACCTTC	CASSQAHHRGNGYTF	TRBD1	TRBV4-2	TRBJ1-2	NA
TGTGCCAGTATTCTCAACGGAGGGGTGGCCGGGGAGCTGTTTTTT	CASILNGGVAGELFF	NA	TRBV19	TRBJ2-2	once
TGCGCCAGCAGCTTTGGGACTACGTCCTACAATGAGCAGTTCTTC	CASSFGTTSYNEQFF	TRBD2	TRBV5-1	TRBJ2-1	NA
TGTGCCAGCAGCATAGATGACGGGACCTACGAGCAGTACTTC	CASSIDDGTYEQYF	NA	TRBV7-8	TRBJ2-7	few
TGTGCCAGCAGCGAAACCACTGGGACTCAGCTAGACCGTGCAACTAATGAAAAACTGTTTTTT	CASSETTGTQLDRATNEKLFF	NA	TRBV7-3	TRBJ1-4	NA
TGTGCCAGCAGGAAGACAGGGGGAAACTATGGCTACACCTTC	CASRKTGGNYGYTF	TRBD1	TRBV2	TRBJ1-2	NA
TGCGCCAGCAGCTTGGCGGGGGACTTCGGGCAGCCCCAGCATTTT	CASSLAGDFGQPQHF	NA	TRBV5-1	TRBJ1-5	NA
TGCGCCAGCAGACATCCAGAGGGCACTGAAGCTTTCTTT	CASRHPEGTEAFF	NA	TRBV5-1	TRBJ1-1	NA
TGTGCCAGCAGCTTAGATGGTAGCGGCTCCTACGAGCAGTACTTC	CASSLDGSGSYEQYF	NA	TRBV11-3	TRBJ2-7	NA
TGTGCCATCAGTCGGGAGAAGACCTACGAGCAGTACTTC	CAISREKTYEQYF	NA	TRBV10-3	TRBJ2-7	NA
TGTGCCAGCAGCTTATGGAACAGGGACAACACCGGAGAGCTGTTTTTT	CASSLWNRDNTGELFF	NA	TRBV7-8	TRBJ2-2	NA
TGTGCCAGCTTTCCCGCAGGGCAGAACACTGAAGCTTTCTTT	CASFPAGQNTEAFF	NA	TRBV28	TRBJ1-1	NA
TGCGCCAGCAGCCAGGACCCCCGAACAGGCTACTATGGCTACACCTTC	CASSQDPRTGYYGYTF	NA	TRBV4-3	TRBJ1-2	NA
TGTGCCAGCAGCCGACGACTAGCGGGAAACAATGAGCAGTTCTTC	CASSRRLAGNNEQFF	TRBD2	TRBV4-2	TRBJ2-1	few
TGTGCCAGCAGCCAAGGGGGGCTAGCGGGAGGCAGGGAGTACTTC	CASSQGGLAGGREYF	TRBD2	TRBV3-1/TRBV3-2	TRBJ2-7	NA
TGTGCCAGCAGCTACAGCGGAGGATCCTACGAGCAGTACTTC	CASSYSGGSYEQYF	NA	TRBV5-6	TRBJ2-7	NA
TGCGCCAGCAGCCAAGTTGCCGGGGGGAAAAACTATGGCTACACCTTC	CASSQVAGGKNYGYTF	NA	TRBV4-1	TRBJ1-2	NA
TGTGCCAGCAGTTTTGAGGTTAGCCCGCAGTACTTC	CASSFEVSPQYF	NA	TRBV28	TRBJ2-7	NA
TGTGCCAGCAGCCCAGTAGGACTGAGCTCCTATAATTCACCCCTCCACTTT	CASSPVGLSSYNSPLHF	NA	TRBV11-3	TRBJ1-6	NA
TGTGCCAGCAGCCAAGCTTGGTCAGGGGGCGCGAGGTATGGCTACACCTTC	CASSQAWSGGARYGYTF	TRBD1	TRBV3-1/TRBV3-2	TRBJ1-2	NA
TGCAGTGCTAGTAGGGACAGGGGGAATCAGCCCCAGCATTTT	CSASRDRGNQPQHF	TRBD1	TRBV20-1	TRBJ1-5	once
TGTGCCAGCAGTCATACTAGCAATCTCTACAATGAGCAGTTCTTC	CASSHTSNLYNEQFF	NA	TRBV6-5	TRBJ2-1	NA
TGTGCCAGTACCACGGACAGGGACCAGCCCCAGCATTTT	CASTTDRDQPQHF	TRBD1	TRBV19	TRBJ1-5	NA
TGCGCCAGCAGCCAAGAAAGTCAGGGCTCTGGGGCCAACGTCCTGACTTTC	CASSQESQGSGANVLTF	NA	TRBV4-1	TRBJ2-6	once
TGTGCCAGCAGTTTAGGACAGGGGAGTCAGCCCCAGCATTTT	CASSLGQGSQPQHF	TRBD1	TRBV28	TRBJ1-5	NA
TGTGCCAGCAGTTTATCCCCCGGGACAGGAACCTACGAGCAGTACTTC	CASSLSPGTGTYEQYF	TRBD1	TRBV28	TRBJ2-7	NA
TGTGCCAGTAGTGGACAGGTTAGGGATCAGCCCCAGCATTTT	CASSGQVRDQPQHF	TRBD1	TRBV19	TRBJ1-5	NA
TGCGCCAGCAGGGACAGGGGCGGTGGGGAAAAACTGTTTTTT	CASRDRGGGEKLFF	TRBD1	TRBV4-1	TRBJ1-4	few
TGTGCCAGCAGCGTTCAGATCAATGAGCAGTTCTTC	CASSVQINEQFF	NA	TRBV9	TRBJ2-1	NA
TGTGCCTGGACTAGCGGGAGGTCTGAGCAGTTCTTC	CAWTSGRSEQFF	TRBD2	TRBV30	TRBJ2-1	once
TGTGCCAGGATTCAGGGGGAACGTCGGTTCTTC	CARIQGERRFF	TRBD1	TRBV3-1/TRBV3-2	TRBJ2-1	once
TGCAGTGCTAGTTCGGGGACCGGGGAGCTGTTTTTT	CSASSGTGELFF	NA	TRBV20-1	TRBJ2-2	NA
TGTGCCAGCAGCCCTTTAGGGGAATACGAGCAGTACTTC	CASSPLGEYEQYF	NA	TRBV7-2	TRBJ2-7	NA
TGTGCCAGCAGCCCGCCCGGAGAGATGTACTTC	CASSPPGEMYF	NA	TRBV12-3/TRBV12-4	TRBJ2-7	NA
TGTGCTAGTGGCCCCAGCGGGAGATTCGACAATGAGCAGTTCTTC	CASGPSGRFDNEQFF	TRBD2	TRBV12-5	TRBJ2-1	NA
TGTGCCGGCAACACAGGGTTCCGGACTGAAGCTTTCTTT	CAGNTGFRTEAFF	NA	TRBV30	TRBJ1-1	NA
TGTGCCAGCAGCTTAGAGGGGGTCTCTGGAAACACCATATATTTT	CASSLEGVSGNTIYF	NA	TRBV7-2	TRBJ1-3	NA
TGTGCCAGCTCACCTCTGGGACTAGCGGGAAGGATCGAAGAGACCCAGTACTTC	CASSPLGLAGRIEETQYF	TRBD2	TRBV18	TRBJ2-5	NA
TGTGCCAGCAGCTTATTCGCAGGGTGGAATCAGCCCCAGCATTTT	CASSLFAGWNQPQHF	NA	TRBV5-8	TRBJ1-5	few
TGTGCCAGCAGCTTACTAGGGGCGGGAGTCTACAATGAGCAGTTCTTC	CASSLLGAGVYNEQFF	TRBD2	TRBV7-3	TRBJ2-1	NA
TGTGCCAGCAGCTTAGACTCGGGACAGGGGTCGTCTGAAGCTTTCTTT	CASSLDSGQGSSEAFF	TRBD1	TRBV7-9	TRBJ1-1	NA
TGTGCCTGGAGTGTAAAACTCCGTGAAAAACTGTTTTTT	CAWSVKLREKLFF	NA	TRBV30	TRBJ1-4	NA
TGTGCCAGCAGTGAACAGGGGGTAAACTATGGCTACACCTTC	CASSEQGVNYGYTF	TRBD1	TRBV2	TRBJ1-2	few
TGTGCCAGCAGTTTCGGCAGGGACAATCAGCCCCAGCATTTT	CASSFGRDNQPQHF	NA	TRBV28	TRBJ1-5	NA
TGCGCCAGCAGCCGCCAAGGACCGGGTTCGGGACAGGAATCCTACGAGCAGTACTTC	CASSRQGPGSGQESYEQYF	TRBD1	TRBV4-1	TRBJ2-7	NA
TGTGCCAGCAGTTCTACTTGGGGGGAGGGCTACACCTTC	CASSSTWGEGYTF	NA	TRBV6-5	TRBJ1-2	NA